The clone carrying this T cell receptor (beta chain) was counted ten times or more. These data originate in a study of T-cell reconstitution after alpha-beta-depleted transplantation in children. Library preparation (for TCRbeta) was performed with unique molecular identifiers. TCRdb used MiXCR to reprocess the PCR reads, holding one entry per CDR3 protein. The profile shows 150,000 to 250,000 distinct CDR3 sequences, roughly 15% of them singletons. Trimming cost V 3 bases and J 3 bases, with 6 bases left between them. Germline lookup yields CDR1 MDHEN and CDR2 SYDVKM. The length of the CDR3 is 12 residues.

This clonotype originated in a human donor who donated a stem cell graft to a child with acute lymphoblastic leukemia. Source: PBMCs from the stem cell graft donor, taken from the stem cell graft. This chain links TRBV28 with TRBJ2-7; D gene ambiguous. The CDR3 DNA sequence: TGTGCCAGCAGTTTGGGTCTCTACGAGCAGTACTTC. This sequence encodes CASSLGLYEQYF.